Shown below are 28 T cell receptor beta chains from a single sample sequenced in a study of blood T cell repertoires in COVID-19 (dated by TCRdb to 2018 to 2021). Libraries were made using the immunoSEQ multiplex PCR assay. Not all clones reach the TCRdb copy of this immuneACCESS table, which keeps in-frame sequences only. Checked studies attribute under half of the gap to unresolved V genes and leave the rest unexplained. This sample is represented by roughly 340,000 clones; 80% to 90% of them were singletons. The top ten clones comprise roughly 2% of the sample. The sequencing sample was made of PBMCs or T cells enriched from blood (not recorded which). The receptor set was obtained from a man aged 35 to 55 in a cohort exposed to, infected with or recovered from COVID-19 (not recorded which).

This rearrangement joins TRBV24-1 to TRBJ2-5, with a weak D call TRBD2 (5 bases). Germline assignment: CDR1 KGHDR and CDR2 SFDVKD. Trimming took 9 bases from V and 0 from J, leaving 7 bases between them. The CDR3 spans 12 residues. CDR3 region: CATRGNQETQYF. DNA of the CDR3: TGTGCCACCCGAGGGAACCAAGAGACCCAGTACTTC.

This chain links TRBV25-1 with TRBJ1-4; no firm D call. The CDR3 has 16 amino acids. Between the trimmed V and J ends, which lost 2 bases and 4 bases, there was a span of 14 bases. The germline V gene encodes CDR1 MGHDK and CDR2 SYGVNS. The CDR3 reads CASSEGWRSGNEKLFF. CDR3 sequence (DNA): TGTGCCAGCAGTGAAGGGTGGAGGTCAGGTAATGAAAAACTGTTTTTT. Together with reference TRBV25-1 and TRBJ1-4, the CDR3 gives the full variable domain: EADIYQTPRYLVIGTGKKITLECSQTMGHDKMYWYQQDPGMELHLIHYSYGVNSTEKGDLSSESTVSRIRTEHFPLTLESARPSHTSQYLCASSEGWRSGNEKLFFGSGTQLSVL.

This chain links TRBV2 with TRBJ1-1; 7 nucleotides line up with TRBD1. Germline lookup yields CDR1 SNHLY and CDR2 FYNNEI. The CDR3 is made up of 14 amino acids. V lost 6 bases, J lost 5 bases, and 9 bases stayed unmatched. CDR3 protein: CASSPDRARTEAFF. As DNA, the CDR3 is TGTGCCAGCAGCCCCGACAGGGCGAGAACTGAAGCTTTCTTT.

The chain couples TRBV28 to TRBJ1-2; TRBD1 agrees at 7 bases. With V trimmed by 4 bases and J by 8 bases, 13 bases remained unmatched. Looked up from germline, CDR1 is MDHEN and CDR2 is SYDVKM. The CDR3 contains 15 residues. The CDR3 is CASSSPTGQSGGYTF. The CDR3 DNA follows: TGTGCCAGCAGTTCCCCCACGGGACAGTCGGGGGGCTACACCTTC.

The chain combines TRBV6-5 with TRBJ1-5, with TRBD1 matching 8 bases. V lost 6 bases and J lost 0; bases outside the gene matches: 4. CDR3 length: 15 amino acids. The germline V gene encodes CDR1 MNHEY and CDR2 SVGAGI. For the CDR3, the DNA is TGTGCCAGCAGCGACAGGGGAAATAGCAATCAGCCCCAGCATTTT. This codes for CASSDRGNSNQPQHF.

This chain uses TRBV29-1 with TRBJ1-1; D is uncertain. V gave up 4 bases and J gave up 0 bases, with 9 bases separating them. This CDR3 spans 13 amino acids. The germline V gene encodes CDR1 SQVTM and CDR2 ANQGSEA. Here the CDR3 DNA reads TGCAGCGTTGGTCCGGGATTGAACACTGAAGCTTTCTTT. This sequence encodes CSVGPGLNTEAFF.

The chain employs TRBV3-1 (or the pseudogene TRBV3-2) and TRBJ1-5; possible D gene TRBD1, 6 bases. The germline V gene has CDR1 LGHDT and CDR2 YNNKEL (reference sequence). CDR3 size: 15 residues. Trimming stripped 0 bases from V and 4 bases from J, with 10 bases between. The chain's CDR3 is CASSQDLTGNQPQHF. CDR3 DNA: TGTGCCAGCAGCCAAGATCTCACAGGGAATCAGCCCCAGCATTTT.

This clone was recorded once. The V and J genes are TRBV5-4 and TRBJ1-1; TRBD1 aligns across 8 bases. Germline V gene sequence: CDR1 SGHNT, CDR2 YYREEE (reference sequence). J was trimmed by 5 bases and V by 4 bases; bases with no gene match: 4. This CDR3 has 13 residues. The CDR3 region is CASSPGGRTEAFF. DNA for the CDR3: TGTGCCAGCAGCCCAGGGGGCCGAACTGAAGCTTTCTTT. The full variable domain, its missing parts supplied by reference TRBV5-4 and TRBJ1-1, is ETGVTQSPTHLIKTRGQQVTLRCSSQSGHNTVSWYQQALGQGPQFIFQYYREEENGRGNFPPRFSGLQFPNYSSELNVNALELDDSALYLCASSPGGRTEAFFGQGTRLTVV.

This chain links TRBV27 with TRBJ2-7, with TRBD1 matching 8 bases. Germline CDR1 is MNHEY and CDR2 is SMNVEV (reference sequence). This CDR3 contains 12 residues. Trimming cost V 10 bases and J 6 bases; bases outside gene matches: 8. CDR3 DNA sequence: TGTGCCACCTGGACAGGGTCAGGCGAGCAGTACTTC. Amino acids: CATWTGSGEQYF.

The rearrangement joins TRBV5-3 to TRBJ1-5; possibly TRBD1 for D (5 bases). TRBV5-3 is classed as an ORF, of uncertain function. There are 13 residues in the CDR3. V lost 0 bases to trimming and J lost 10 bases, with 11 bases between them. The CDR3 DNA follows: TGTGCCAGAAGCTTGGTAGGGGAATCCCCCCAGCATTTT. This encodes CARSLVGESPQHF.

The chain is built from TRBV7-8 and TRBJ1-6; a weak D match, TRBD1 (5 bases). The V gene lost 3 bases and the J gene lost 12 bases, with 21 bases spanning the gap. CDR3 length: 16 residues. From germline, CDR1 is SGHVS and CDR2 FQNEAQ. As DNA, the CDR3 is TGTGCCAGCAGCTTGTACCAGATGTCGGGGGGGGAACCCCTCCACTTT. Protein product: CASSLYQMSGGEPLHF.

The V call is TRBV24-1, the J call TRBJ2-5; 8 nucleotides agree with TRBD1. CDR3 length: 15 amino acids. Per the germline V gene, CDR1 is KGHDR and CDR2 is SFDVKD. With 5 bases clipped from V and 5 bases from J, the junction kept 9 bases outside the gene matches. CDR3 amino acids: CATSARRTGRETQYF. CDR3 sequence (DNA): TGTGCCACCAGTGCCCGAAGGACAGGGAGGGAGACCCAGTACTTC.

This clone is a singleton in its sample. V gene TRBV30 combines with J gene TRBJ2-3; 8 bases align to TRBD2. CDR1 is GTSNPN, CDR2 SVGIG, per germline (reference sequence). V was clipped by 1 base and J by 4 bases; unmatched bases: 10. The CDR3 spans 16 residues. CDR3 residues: CAWSAPGLVLPDTQYF. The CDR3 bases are TGTGCCTGGAGTGCTCCGGGACTAGTCTTACCAGATACGCAGTATTTT.

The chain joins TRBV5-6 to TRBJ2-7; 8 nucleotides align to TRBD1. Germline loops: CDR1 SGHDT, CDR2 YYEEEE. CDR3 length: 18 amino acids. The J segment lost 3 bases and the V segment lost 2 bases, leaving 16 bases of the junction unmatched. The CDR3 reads CASSFRSFRGQGFYEQYF. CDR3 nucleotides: TGTGCCAGCAGCTTTAGGAGCTTTCGTGGACAGGGTTTCTACGAGCAGTACTTC.

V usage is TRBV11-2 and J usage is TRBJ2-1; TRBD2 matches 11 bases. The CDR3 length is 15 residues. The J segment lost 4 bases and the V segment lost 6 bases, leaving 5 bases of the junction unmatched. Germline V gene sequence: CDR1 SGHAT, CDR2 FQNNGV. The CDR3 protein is CASRRLAGTYNEQFF. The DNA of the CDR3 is TGTGCCAGCAGGAGACTAGCGGGAACGTACAATGAGCAGTTCTTC.

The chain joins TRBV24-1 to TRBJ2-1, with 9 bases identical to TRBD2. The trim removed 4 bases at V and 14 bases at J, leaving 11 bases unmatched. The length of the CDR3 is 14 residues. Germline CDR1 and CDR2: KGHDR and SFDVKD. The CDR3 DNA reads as TGTGCCACCAGTGAGGTCGGGACTAGCCGCCCCAAGTTCTTC. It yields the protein CATSEVGTSRPKFF.

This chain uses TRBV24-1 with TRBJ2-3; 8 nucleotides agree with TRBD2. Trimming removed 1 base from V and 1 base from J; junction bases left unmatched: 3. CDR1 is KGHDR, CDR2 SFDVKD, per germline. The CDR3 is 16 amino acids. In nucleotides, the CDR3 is TGTGCCACCAGTGATTTTAGGCGGGAGGGCACAGATACGCAGTATTTT. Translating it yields CATSDFRREGTDTQYF.

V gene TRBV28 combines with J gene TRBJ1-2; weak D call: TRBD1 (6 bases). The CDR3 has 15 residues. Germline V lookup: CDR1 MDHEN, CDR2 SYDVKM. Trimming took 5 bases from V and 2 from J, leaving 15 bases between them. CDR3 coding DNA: TGTGCCAGCAGTGACACAGGGAGAGGGAACTATGGCTACACCTTC. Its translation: CASSDTGRGNYGYTF.

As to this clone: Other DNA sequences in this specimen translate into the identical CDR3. The CDR3 sequence is CAWSVRGNQPQHF. CDR3 DNA: TGTGCCTGGAGTGTACGGGGGAATCAGCCCCAGCATTTT. The V and J genes are TRBV30 and TRBJ1-5; maybe TRBD1 (5 bases). The CDR3 has 13 residues. Germline V gene lookup returns CDR1 GTSNPN and CDR2 SVGIG (reference sequence). With 0 bases removed from V and 4 bases from J, the gap between germline ends came to 7 bases.

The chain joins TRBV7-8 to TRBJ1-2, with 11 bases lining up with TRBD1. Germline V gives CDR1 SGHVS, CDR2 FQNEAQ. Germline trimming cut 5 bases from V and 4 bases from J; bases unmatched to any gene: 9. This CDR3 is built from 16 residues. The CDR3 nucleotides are TGTGCCAGCAGCCCGGACAGGGGGCGAGCGGGCTATGGCTACACCTTC. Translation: CASSPDRGRAGYGYTF.

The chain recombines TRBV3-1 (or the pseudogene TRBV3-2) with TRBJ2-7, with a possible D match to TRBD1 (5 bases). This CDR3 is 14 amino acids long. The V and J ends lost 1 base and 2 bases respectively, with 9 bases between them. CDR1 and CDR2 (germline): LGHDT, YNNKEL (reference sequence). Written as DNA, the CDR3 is TGTGCCAGCAGCCAAGTTGGGGCCCCCTACGAGCAGTACTTC. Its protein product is CASSQVGAPYEQYF.

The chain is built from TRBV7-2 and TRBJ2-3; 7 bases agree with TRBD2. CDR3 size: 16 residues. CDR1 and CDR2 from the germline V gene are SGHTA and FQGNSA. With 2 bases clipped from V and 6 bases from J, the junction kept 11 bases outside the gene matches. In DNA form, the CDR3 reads TGTGCCAGCAGCTTAAGTGGGCTAGCGCGGGGGGATACGCAGTATTTT. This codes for CASSLSGLARGDTQYF.

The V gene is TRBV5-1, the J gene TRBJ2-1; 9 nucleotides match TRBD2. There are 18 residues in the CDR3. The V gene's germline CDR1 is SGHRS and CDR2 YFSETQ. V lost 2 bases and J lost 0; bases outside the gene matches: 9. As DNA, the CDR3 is TGCGCCAGCAGCTTCCCTAGCGGGGCGGGTAGCTCCTACAATGAGCAGTTCTTC. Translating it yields CASSFPSGAGSSYNEQFF.

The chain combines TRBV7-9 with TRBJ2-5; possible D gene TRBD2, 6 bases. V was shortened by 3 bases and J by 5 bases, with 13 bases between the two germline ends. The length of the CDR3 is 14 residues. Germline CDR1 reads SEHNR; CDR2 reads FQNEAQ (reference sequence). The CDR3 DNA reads TGTGCCAGCAGCTTGATGTCAGGGAGGGAGACCCAGTACTTC. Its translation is CASSLMSGRETQYF.

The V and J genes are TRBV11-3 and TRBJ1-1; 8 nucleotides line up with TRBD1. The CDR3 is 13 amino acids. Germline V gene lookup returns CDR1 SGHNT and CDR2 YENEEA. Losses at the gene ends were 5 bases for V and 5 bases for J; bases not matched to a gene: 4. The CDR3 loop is CASSRQGSTEAFF. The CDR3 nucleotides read TGTGCCAGCAGCCGACAGGGGAGTACTGAAGCTTTCTTT.

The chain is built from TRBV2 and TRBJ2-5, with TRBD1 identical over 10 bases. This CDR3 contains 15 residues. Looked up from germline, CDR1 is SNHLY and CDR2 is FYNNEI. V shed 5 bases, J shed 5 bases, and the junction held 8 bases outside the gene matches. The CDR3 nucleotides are TGTGCCAGCAGTCGGACAGGGGGGAGAAGGGAGACCCAGTACTTC. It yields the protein CASSRTGGRRETQYF.

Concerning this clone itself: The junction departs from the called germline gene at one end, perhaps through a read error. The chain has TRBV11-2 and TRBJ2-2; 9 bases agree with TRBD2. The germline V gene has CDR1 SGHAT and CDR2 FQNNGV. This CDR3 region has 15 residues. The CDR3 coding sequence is TGTGCCAGCAGCTTAGATCTCGCTGCGGGGGGGGTGCTGTTTTTT. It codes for CASSLDLAAGGVLFF.

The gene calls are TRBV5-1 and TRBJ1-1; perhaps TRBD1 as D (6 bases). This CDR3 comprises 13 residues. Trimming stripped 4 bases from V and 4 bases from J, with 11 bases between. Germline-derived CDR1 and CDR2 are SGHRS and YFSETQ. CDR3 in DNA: TGCGCCAGCAGCCCGAGACAGGCCACTGAAGCTTTCTTT. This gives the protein CASSPRQATEAFF.